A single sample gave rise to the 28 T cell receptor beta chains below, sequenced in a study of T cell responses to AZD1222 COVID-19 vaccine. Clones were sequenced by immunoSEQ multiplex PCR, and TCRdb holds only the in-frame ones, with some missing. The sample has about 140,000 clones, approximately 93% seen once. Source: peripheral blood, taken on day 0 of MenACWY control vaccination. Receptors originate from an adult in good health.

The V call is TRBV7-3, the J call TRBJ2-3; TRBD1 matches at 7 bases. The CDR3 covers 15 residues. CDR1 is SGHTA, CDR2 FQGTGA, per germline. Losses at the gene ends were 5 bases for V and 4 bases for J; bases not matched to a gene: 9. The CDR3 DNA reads TGTGCCAGCAGCCGAGGGGGCGGTGGCCCAGATACGCAGTATTTT. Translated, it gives CASSRGGGGPDTQYF.

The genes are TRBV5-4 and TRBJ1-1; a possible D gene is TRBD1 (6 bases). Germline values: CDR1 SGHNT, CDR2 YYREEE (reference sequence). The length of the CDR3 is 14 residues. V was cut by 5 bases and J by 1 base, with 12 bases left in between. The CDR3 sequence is CASSRDIQNTEAFF. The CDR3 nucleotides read TGTGCCAGCAGTAGGGACATCCAGAACACTGAAGCTTTCTTT.

The CDR3 region has the DNA TGTGCCAGCAGTTACTCGATCGGACGGGGAGATCAGCCCCAGCATTTT. Its translation is CASSYSIGRGDQPQHF. The chain joins TRBV6-6 to TRBJ1-5; D remains unclear. Germline assignment: CDR1 MNHNY and CDR2 SVGAGI (reference sequence). V gave up 0 bases and J gave up 5 bases, with 14 bases separating them. CDR3 size: 16 residues.

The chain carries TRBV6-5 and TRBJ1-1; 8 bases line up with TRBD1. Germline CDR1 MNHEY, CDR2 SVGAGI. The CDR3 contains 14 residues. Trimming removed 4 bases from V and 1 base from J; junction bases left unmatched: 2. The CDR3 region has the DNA TGTGCCAGCAGTTCCGACAGGGGGAACACTGAAGCTTTCTTT. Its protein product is CASSSDRGNTEAFF.

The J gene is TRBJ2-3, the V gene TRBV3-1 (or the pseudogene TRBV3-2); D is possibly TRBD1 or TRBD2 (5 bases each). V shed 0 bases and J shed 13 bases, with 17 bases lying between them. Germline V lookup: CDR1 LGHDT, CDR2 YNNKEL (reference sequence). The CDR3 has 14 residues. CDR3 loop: CASSQEVGTRGEYF. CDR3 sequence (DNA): TGTGCCAGCAGCCAAGAGGTGGGGACCAGAGGGGAGTATTTT.

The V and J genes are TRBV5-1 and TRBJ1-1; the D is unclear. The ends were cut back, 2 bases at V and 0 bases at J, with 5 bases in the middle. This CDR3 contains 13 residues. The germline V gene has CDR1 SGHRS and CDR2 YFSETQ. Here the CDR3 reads CASSLQMNTEAFF. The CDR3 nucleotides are TGCGCCAGCAGCTTACAGATGAACACTGAAGCTTTCTTT. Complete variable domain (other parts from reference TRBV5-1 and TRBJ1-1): KAGVTQTPRYLIKTRGQQVTLSCSPISGHRSVSWYQQTPGQGLQFLFEYFSETQRNKGNFPGRFSGRQFSNSRSEMNVSTLELGDSALYLCASSLQMNTEAFFGQGTRLTVV.

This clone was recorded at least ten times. CDR3 DNA sequence: TGTGCCAGCAGTTACCCGCGGGTTCAAGGCTACACCTTC. This gives the protein CASSYPRVQGYTF. This chain connects TRBV6-2 or TRBV6-3 to TRBJ1-2; D is undetermined. V lost 2 bases, J lost 8 bases, and 12 bases lay in between. This CDR3 spans 13 amino acids. Per the germline V gene, CDR1 is MNHEY and CDR2 is SVGEGT.

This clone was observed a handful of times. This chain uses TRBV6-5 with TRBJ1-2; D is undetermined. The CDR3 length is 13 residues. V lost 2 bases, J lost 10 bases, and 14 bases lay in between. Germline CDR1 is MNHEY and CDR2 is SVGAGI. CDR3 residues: CASSYTEWIPYTF. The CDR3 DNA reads TGTGCCAGCAGTTACACGGAATGGATTCCCTACACCTTC.

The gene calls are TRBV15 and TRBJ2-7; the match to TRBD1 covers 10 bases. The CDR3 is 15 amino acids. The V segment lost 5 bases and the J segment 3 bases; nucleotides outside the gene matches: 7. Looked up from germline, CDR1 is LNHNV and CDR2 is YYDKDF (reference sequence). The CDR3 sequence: CATSPFGTGVYEQYF. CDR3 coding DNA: TGTGCCACCAGCCCCTTCGGGACAGGGGTCTACGAGCAGTACTTC.

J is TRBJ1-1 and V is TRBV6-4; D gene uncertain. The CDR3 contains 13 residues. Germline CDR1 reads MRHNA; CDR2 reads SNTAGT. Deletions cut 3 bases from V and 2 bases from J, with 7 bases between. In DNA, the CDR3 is TGTGCCAGCAGTGAAAGCGAAAACACTGAAGCTTTCTTT. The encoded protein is CASSESENTEAFF.

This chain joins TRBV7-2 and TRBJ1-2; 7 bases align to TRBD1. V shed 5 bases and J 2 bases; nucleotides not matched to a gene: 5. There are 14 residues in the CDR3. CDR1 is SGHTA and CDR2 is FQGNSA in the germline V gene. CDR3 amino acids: CASSIGTANYGYTF. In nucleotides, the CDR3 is TGTGCCAGCAGCATAGGGACAGCGAACTATGGCTACACCTTC.

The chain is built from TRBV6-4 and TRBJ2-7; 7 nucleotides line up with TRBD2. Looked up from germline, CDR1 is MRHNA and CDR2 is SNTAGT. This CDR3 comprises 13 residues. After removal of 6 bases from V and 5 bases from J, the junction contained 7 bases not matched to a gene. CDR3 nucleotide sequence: TGTGCCAGCAGCCCATCCACTAGCGACGAGCAGTACTTC. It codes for CASSPSTSDEQYF.

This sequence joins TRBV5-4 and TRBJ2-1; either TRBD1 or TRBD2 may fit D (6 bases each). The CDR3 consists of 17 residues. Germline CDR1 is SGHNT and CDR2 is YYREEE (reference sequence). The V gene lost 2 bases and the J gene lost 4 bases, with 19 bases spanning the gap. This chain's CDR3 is CASSFQRRGQRYNEQFF. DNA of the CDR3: TGTGCCAGCAGCTTCCAACGACGGGGGCAGCGTTACAATGAGCAGTTCTTC. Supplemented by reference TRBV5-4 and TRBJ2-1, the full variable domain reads ETGVTQSPTHLIKTRGQQVTLRCSSQSGHNTVSWYQQALGQGPQFIFQYYREEENGRGNFPPRFSGLQFPNYSSELNVNALELDDSALYLCASSFQRRGQRYNEQFFGPGTRLTVL.

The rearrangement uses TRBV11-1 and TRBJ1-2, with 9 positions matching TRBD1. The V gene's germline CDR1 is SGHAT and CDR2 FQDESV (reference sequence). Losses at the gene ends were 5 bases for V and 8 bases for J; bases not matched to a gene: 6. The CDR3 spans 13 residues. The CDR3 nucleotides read TGTGCCAGCAGCCCAGACAGGGGGAGAGGCTACACCTTC. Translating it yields CASSPDRGRGYTF.

The CDR3 here is CATSDLLGSNSPLHF. In DNA, the CDR3 is TGTGCCACCAGTGATTTATTGGGATCTAATTCACCCCTCCACTTT. This chain joins TRBV24-1 and TRBJ1-6; D is undetermined. Trimming cost V 1 base and J 6 bases, with 9 bases left between them. The CDR3 runs 15 residues. Germline V gene sequence: CDR1 KGHDR, CDR2 SFDVKD.

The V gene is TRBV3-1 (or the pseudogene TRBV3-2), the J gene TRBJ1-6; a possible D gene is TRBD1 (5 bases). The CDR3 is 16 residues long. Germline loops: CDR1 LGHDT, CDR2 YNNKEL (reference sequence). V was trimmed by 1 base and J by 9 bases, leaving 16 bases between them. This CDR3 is CASSQGFGGAGSPLHF. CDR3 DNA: TGTGCCAGCAGCCAAGGATTCGGGGGAGCGGGTTCACCCCTCCACTTT.

CDR3 nucleotide sequence: TGTGCCAGCAGTTTCCGGCAGTTCGGACATCAGCCCCAGCATTTT. This encodes CASSFRQFGHQPQHF. The chain employs TRBV28 and TRBJ1-5, with D hard to call. CDR1 and CDR2 (germline): MDHEN, SYDVKM. The CDR3 is 15 residues long. V was shortened by 3 bases and J by 5 bases, with 14 bases between the two germline ends.

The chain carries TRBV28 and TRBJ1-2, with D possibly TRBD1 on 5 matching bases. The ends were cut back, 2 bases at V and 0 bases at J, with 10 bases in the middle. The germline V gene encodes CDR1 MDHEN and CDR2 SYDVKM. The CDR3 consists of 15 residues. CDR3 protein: CASSLMGRTNYGYTF. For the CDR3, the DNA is TGTGCCAGCAGTTTAATGGGGCGAACTAACTATGGCTACACCTTC.

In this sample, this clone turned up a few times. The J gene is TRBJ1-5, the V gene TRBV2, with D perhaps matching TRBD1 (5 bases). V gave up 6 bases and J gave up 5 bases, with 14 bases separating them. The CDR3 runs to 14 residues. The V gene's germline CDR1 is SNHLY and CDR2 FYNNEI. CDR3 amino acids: CASSPHGGDQPQHF. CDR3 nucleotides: TGTGCCAGCAGCCCACACGGAGGGGATCAGCCCCAGCATTTT. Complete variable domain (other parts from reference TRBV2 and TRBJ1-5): EPEVTQTPSHQVTQMGQEVILRCVPISNHLYFYWYRQILGQKVEFLVSFYNNEISEKSEIFDDQFSVERPDGSNFTLKIRSTKLEDSAMYFCASSPHGGDQPQHFGDGTRLSIL.

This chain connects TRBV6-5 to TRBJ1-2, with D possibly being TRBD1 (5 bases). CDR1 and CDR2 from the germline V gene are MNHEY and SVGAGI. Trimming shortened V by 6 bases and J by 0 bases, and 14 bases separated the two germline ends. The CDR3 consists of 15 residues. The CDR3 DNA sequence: TGTGCCAGCAGCTCGTCTTGGGACGCTAACTATGGCTACACCTTC. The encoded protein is CASSSSWDANYGYTF.

CDR3 nucleotide sequence: TGTGCCAGCAGTGGGTATGGCTACACCTTC. Residues: CASSGYGYTF. The V and J genes are TRBV25-1 and TRBJ1-2; D uncertain. The CDR3 is 10 amino acids. Germline lookup yields CDR1 MGHDK and CDR2 SYGVNS. V lost 4 bases and J lost 5, with 2 bases in between.

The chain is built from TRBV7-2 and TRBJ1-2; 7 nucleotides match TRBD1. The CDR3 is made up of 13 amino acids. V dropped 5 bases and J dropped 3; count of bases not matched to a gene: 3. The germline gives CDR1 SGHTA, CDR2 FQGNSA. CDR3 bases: TGTGCCAGCAGCCGGACAGGAGACTATGGCTACACCTTC. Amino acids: CASSRTGDYGYTF. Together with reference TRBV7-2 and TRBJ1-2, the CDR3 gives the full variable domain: GAGVSQSPSNKVTEKGKDVELRCDPISGHTALYWYRQSLGQGLEFLIYFQGNSAPDKSGLPSDRFSAERTGGSVSTLTIQRTQQEDSAVYLCASSRTGDYGYTFGSGTRLTVV.

CDR3 in amino acids: CASRWIGNEKLFF. In DNA, the CDR3 is TGTGCCAGCAGGTGGATAGGTAATGAAAAACTGTTTTTT. The V call is TRBV28, the J call TRBJ1-4; unclear D gene. Germline loops: CDR1 MDHEN, CDR2 SYDVKM. The CDR3 length is 13 residues. V lost 6 bases, J lost 4 bases, and 9 bases lay in between.

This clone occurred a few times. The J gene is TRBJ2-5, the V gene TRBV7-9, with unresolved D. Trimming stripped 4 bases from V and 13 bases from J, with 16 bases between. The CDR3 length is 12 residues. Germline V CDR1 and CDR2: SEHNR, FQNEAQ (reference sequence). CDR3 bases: TGTGCCAGCAGCTCCGACGCAGCCAAGGGGTACTTC. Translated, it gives CASSSDAAKGYF.

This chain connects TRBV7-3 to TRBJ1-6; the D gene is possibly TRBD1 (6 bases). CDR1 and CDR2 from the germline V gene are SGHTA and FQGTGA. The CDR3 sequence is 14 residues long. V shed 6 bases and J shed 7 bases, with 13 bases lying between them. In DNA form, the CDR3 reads TGTGCCAGCAGTCCGTGGGGGGGCAATTCACCCCTCCACTTT. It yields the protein CASSPWGGNSPLHF.

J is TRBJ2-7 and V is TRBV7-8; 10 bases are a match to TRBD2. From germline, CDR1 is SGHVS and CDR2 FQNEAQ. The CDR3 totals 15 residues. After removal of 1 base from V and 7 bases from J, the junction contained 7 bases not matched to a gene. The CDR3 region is CASSLVLAGAAEQYF. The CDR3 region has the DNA TGTGCCAGCAGCTTAGTTCTAGCGGGGGCTGCGGAGCAGTACTTC.

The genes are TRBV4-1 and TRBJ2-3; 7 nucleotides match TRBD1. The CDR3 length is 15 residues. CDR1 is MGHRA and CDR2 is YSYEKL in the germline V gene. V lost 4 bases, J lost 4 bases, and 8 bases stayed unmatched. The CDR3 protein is CASSPRDSASDTQYF. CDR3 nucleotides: TGCGCCAGCAGCCCCCGGGACAGTGCGTCAGATACGCAGTATTTT.

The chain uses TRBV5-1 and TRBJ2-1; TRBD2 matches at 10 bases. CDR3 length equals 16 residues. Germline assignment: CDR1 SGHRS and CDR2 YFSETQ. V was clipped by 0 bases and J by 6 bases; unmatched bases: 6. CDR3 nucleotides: TGCGCCAGCAGCTTGGCGTCGCTAGCGGGAGTCAATGAGCAGTTCTTC. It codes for CASSLASLAGVNEQFF.